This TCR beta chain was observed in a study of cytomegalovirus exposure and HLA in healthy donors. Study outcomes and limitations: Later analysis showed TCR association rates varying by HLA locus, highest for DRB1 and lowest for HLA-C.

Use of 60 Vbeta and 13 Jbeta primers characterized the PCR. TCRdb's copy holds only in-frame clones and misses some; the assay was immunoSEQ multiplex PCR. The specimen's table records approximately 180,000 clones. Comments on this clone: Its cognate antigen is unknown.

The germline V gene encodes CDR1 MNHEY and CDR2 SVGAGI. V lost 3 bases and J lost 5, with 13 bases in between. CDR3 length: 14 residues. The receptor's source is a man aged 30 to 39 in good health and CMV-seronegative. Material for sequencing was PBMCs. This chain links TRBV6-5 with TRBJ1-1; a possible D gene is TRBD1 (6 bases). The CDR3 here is CASSYAGVLTEAFF. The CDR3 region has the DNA TGTGCCAGCAGTTATGCAGGGGTCCTGACTGAAGCTTTCTTT.